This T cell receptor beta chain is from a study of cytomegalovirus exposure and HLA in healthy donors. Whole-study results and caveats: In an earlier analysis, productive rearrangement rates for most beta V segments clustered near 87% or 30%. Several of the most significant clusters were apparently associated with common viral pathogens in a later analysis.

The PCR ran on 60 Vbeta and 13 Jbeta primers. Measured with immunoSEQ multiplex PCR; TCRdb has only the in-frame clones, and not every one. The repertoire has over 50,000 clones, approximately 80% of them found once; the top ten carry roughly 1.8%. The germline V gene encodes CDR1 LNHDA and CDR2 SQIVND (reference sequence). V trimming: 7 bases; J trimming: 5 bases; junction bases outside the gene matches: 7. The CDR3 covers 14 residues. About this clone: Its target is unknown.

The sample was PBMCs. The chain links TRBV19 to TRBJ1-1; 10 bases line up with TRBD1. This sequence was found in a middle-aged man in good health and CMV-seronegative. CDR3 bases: TGTGCCAGTAACCTCGACAGGGGGCTTACTGAAGCTTTCTTT. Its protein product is CASNLDRGLTEAFF.